This TCR beta chain was documented in a study of blood T cell repertoires in COVID-19. Study-wide background: PBMCs, B-cell-depleted T cells, or T cells provided the cDNA or gDNA that made up the material.

The CDR3 length is 16 residues. Trimming stripped 0 bases from V and 2 bases from J, with 13 bases between. Germline-derived CDR1 and CDR2 are SGHRS and YFSETQ. Per the original data handling: Using reference gene primer amplification, nucleated cell counts were estimated. Sequencing was performed with immunoSEQ multiplex PCR; in TCRdb, only in-frame clones are kept and a portion is missing. V, J and clone size reflect that table, while D and trimming were determined from the DNA. The repertoire consists of tens of thousands of clones, with roughly four fifths occurring once and the leading ten covering roughly 14%.

Material: peripheral blood. The chain recombines TRBV5-1 with TRBJ2-3, with D perhaps matching TRBD2 (6 bases). The sequence derives from a man aged 45-60 years with COVID-19, enrolled during active disease. CDR3 in amino acids: CASSLALRGDTDTQYF. In DNA, the CDR3 is TGCGCCAGCAGCTTGGCGTTGCGGGGAGACACAGATACGCAGTATTTT.